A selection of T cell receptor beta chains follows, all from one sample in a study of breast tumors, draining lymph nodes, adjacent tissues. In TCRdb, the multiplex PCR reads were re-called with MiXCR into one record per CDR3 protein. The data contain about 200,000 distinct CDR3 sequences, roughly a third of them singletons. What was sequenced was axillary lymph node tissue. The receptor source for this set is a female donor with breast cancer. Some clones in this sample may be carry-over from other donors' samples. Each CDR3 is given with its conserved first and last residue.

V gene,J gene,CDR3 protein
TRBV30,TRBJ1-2,CAWSKLTGGSYGYTF
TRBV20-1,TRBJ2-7,CSASRLAGGNEQYF
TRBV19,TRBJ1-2,CASSRQVYGYTF
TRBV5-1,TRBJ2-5,CASSLDGLETQYF
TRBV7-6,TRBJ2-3,CASSQGERGAYTDPQYF
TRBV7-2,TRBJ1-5,CASSFQLLPSGNQPQHF
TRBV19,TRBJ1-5,CASTHGQVNQPQHF
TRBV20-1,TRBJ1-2,CSARLAGPRDGYTF
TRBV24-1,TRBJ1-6,CATSVWATTRTNSPLHF
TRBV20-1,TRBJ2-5,CSAKNAAGTPQETQYF
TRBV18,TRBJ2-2,CASFPREVWTGELFF